This T cell receptor (beta chain) originates from a study of metastatic and nonmetastatic thyroid tumors. No patient had received any treatment before thyroid surgery. Sample share makes this clone medium-sized. From the PCR reads, TCRdb re-called clones with MiXCR. The sample has some 16,000 clones, about a quarter seen once; the top ten hold around 8%. Germline V gene lookup returns CDR1 ENHRY and CDR2 SYGVKD. Trimming cost V 2 bases and J 6 bases; bases outside gene matches: 7. The CDR3 is 14 amino acids. The TCR originated in a female donor with papillary thyroid cancer or a benign thyroid nodule (not recorded which). Some clones in this sample may be carry-over from other donors' samples. The chain joins TRBV10-3 to TRBJ2-7; TRBD2 matches at 7 bases. Sequencing input: tumor tissue. In DNA form, the CDR3 reads TGTGCCATCAGTGAGAAGGGCGGGAGTCGCGAGCAGTACTTC. Protein product: CAISEKGGSREQYF.